The rows below give T cell receptor beta chains drawn from one sample of a study of T cell responses to AZD1222 COVID-19 vaccine. The assay was immunoSEQ multiplex PCR, and TCRdb's table has in-frame clones only and misses some. The table has about 100,000 clones, around 93% seen once. The source material was peripheral blood, sampled 28 days after the second AZD1222 dose. All receptors derive from an adult who received the AZD1222 COVID-19 vaccine. The conserved cysteine and the conserved F or W are not part of the CDR3 here. Each record gives: CDR3 length, V gene, J gene, CDR3 protein.

CDR3 length: 13; V gene: TRBV18; J gene: TRBJ1-1; CDR3 protein: ASSPGDREDTEAF
CDR3 length: 9; V gene: TRBV20-1; J gene: TRBJ2-5; CDR3 protein: SRRQGMTQY
CDR3 length: 15; V gene: TRBV14; J gene: TRBJ2-7; CDR3 protein: ASSQDFGREGSYEQY
CDR3 length: 13; V gene: TRBV28; J gene: TRBJ2-7; CDR3 protein: ASTQVKMNSYEQY
CDR3 length: 14; V gene: TRBV3-1/TRBV3-2; J gene: TRBJ1-1; CDR3 protein: ASSQPTGGLGTEAF
CDR3 length: 11; V gene: TRBV11-3; J gene: TRBJ1-3; CDR3 protein: ASSLNSGNTIY
CDR3 length: 13; V gene: TRBV3-1/TRBV3-2; J gene: TRBJ1-5; CDR3 protein: ASSQATGLNQPQH
CDR3 length: 10; V gene: TRBV7-2; J gene: TRBJ2-3; CDR3 protein: ASKFLTDTQY
CDR3 length: 13; V gene: TRBV3-1/TRBV3-2; J gene: TRBJ2-5; CDR3 protein: ASSPSGLAGETQY
CDR3 length: 9; V gene: TRBV6-6; J gene: TRBJ2-5; CDR3 protein: ASSPGMGVY
CDR3 length: 11; V gene: TRBV4-3; J gene: TRBJ2-5; CDR3 protein: ASSRTGQETQY
CDR3 length: 11; V gene: TRBV30; J gene: TRBJ2-7; CDR3 protein: ACKERNRGEQY
CDR3 length: 13; V gene: TRBV5-4; J gene: TRBJ2-7; CDR3 protein: ASSPPGHYSSEQY
CDR3 length: 12; V gene: TRBV10-3; J gene: TRBJ2-1; CDR3 protein: AISDRASYNEQF
CDR3 length: 13; V gene: TRBV28; J gene: TRBJ1-5; CDR3 protein: ASRGQDVGNQPQH
CDR3 length: 11; V gene: TRBV7-8; J gene: TRBJ1-3; CDR3 protein: ASRGHSGNTIY
CDR3 length: 12; V gene: TRBV5-1; J gene: TRBJ1-2; CDR3 protein: ASSLEGGYYGYT
CDR3 length: 12; V gene: TRBV10-3; J gene: TRBJ1-2; CDR3 protein: AISDRAGSHGYT
CDR3 length: 13; V gene: TRBV6-1; J gene: TRBJ1-5; CDR3 protein: ASSEGNRGHQPQH
CDR3 length: 13; V gene: TRBV28; J gene: TRBJ1-4; CDR3 protein: ASRIQGGTNEKLF
CDR3 length: 14; V gene: TRBV19; J gene: TRBJ1-2; CDR3 protein: ASSTGVALLNYGYT
CDR3 length: 14; V gene: TRBV6-5; J gene: TRBJ1-6; CDR3 protein: ASSSEWGRVTSPLH
CDR3 length: 14; V gene: TRBV4-1; J gene: TRBJ2-1; CDR3 protein: ASSHPQRGTNNEQF
CDR3 length: 11; V gene: TRBV9; J gene: TRBJ1-5; CDR3 protein: ASSVAGGQPQH
CDR3 length: 12; V gene: TRBV7-7; J gene: TRBJ2-5; CDR3 protein: ASSLDGGKETQY
CDR3 length: 14; V gene: TRBV4-1; J gene: TRBJ2-3; CDR3 protein: ASSTTHGQITDTQY
CDR3 length: 11; V gene: TRBV6-5; J gene: TRBJ2-7; CDR3 protein: ASRRIHTYEQY
CDR3 length: 12; V gene: TRBV4-1; J gene: TRBJ2-4; CDR3 protein: ASSLGGARNIQY
CDR3 length: 12; V gene: TRBV6-5; J gene: TRBJ2-5; CDR3 protein: ATRLAGGPKTQY
CDR3 length: 13; V gene: TRBV3-1/TRBV3-2; J gene: TRBJ1-3; CDR3 protein: ASSQVDSYSNTIY
CDR3 length: 13; V gene: TRBV7-2; J gene: TRBJ1-2; CDR3 protein: ASSLDFGPTDGYT
CDR3 length: 13; V gene: TRBV7-6; J gene: TRBJ2-1; CDR3 protein: ASSIRGTGDNEQF
CDR3 length: 9; V gene: TRBV10-3; J gene: TRBJ1-1; CDR3 protein: AIAQGVEAF
CDR3 length: 13; V gene: TRBV3-1/TRBV3-2; J gene: TRBJ1-1; CDR3 protein: ASSQDRGRNTEAF